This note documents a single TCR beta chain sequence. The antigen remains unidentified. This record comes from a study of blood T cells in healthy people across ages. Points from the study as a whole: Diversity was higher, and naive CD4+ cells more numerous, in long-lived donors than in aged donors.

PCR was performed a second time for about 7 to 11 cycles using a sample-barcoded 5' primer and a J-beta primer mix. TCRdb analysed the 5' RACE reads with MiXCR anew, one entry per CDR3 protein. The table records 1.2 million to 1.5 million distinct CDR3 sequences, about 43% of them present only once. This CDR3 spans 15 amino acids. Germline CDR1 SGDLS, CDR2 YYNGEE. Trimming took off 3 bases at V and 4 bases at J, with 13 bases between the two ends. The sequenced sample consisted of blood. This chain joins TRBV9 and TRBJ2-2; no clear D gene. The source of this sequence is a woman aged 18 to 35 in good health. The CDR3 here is CASSAIPGGTGELFF. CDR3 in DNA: TGTGCCAGCAGCGCCATCCCCGGCGGCACCGGGGAGCTGTTTTTT.